This T cell receptor (beta chain) stems from a study of blood T cell repertoires in COVID-19. The wider study: Acute-phase and convalescent COVID-19 samples originated in the United States, Italy and Spain. T cells, B-cell-depleted T cells, or PBMCs supplied cDNA or gDNA.

Methods used by the authors: Estimated nucleated cell counts came from reference gene primer amplification. Sequenced by immunoSEQ multiplex PCR; TCRdb stores in-frame clones only, minus some. The V and J calls and clone size come from that table; D and trimming were worked out from the DNA. The data hold about 150,000 clones, with approximately 92% observed a single time. The CDR3 sequence is 14 residues long. Germline V gene data show CDR1 as MNHEY and CDR2 as SMNVEV (reference sequence). Between the trimmed V and J ends, which lost 6 bases and 3 bases, there was a span of 11 bases. The TCR comes from a woman in her thirties or forties with acute or convalescent COVID-19. Source material: peripheral blood. The V call is TRBV27, the J call TRBJ2-2; D not resolved. The CDR3 nucleotides read TGTGCCAGCAGAACCCCCTCGGACACCGGGGAGCTGTTTTTT. Translated: CASRTPSDTGELFF.